This T cell receptor beta chain is from a study of blood T cell repertoires in COVID-19. The germline V and J ends were trimmed by 3 bases and 0 bases, with 6 bases remaining between them. Germline CDR1 and CDR2: ENHRY and SYGVKD. CDR3 size: 14 residues. Only in-frame clones appear in the TCRdb table, and some are missing; sequencing was by immunoSEQ multiplex PCR. The sample has hundreds of thousands of clones; 70% to 90% are singletons. This clonotype originated in a man in his forties in a cohort exposed to, infected with or recovered from COVID-19 (not recorded which). Material: PBMCs or T cells enriched from blood (not recorded which). The chain uses TRBV10-3 and TRBJ1-3; no definite D call. CDR3 sequence reads: CAISDSLSGNTIYF. The CDR3 bases are TGTGCCATCAGTGACAGTCTCTCTGGAAACACCATATATTTT.